This paragraph reports one T cell receptor (beta chain). Its cognate antigen is unknown. Donors uniformly comprised healthy Caucasians. This entry is derived from a study of identical twins. Whole-study findings and limits: Twin sharing of out-of-frame TCR alpha was underestimated by models in monozygotic pairs. Memory repertoires showed no such pattern, whereas abundant cord blood beta clonotypes carried fewer insertions.

J gave up 7 bases and V 6 bases, and 12 bases lay outside the gene matches. The CDR3 extends over 14 amino acids. The germline V gene has CDR1 LGHNA and CDR2 YSLEER. Template switching created a universal primer site, and the cDNA included unique molecular identifiers. TCRdb redid the calling of the 5' RACE reads with MiXCR, one entry per CDR3 protein. The repertoire has 350,000 to 450,000 distinct CDR3 sequences, approximately 17% of them found once; the top ten carry around 12%. Sequencing was done on a sample of naive T cells sorted from blood. The sequence was collected from a man aged 50 to 60 in good health. This rearrangement joins TRBV4-3 to TRBJ2-7, with 7 bases aligning to TRBD1. CDR3 DNA: TGCGCCAGCAGGGAAGGGACAGCCGGTGGGGAGCAGTACTTC. This sequence encodes CASREGTAGGEQYF.